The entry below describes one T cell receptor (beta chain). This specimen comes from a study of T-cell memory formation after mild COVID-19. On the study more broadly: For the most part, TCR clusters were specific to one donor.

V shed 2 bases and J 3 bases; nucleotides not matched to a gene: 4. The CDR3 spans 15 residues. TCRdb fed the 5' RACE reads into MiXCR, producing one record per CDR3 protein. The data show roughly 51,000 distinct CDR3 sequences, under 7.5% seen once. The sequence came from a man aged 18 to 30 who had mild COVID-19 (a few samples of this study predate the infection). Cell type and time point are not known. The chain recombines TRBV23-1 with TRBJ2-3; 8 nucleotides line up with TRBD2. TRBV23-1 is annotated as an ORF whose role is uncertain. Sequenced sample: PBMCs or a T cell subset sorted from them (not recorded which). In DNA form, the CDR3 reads TGCGCCAGCAGTCAAGGTAGCGGGGAGACAGATACGCAGTATTTT. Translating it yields CASSQGSGETDTQYF.